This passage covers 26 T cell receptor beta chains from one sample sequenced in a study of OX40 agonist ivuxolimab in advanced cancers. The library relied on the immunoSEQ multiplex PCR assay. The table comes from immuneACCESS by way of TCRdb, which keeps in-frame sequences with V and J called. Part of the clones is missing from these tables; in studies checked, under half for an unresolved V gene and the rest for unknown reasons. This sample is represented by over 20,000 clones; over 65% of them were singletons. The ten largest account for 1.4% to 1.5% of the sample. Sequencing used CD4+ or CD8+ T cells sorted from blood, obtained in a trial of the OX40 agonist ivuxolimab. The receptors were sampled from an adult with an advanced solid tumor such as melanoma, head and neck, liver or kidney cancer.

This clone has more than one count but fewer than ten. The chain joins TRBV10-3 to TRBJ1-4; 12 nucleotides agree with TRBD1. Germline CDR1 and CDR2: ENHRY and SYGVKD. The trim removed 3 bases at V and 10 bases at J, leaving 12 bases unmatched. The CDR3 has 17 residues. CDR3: CAISDQAGQGAGTKLFF. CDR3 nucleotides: TGTGCCATCAGTGATCAGGCGGGACAGGGGGCAGGAACAAAACTGTTTTTT.

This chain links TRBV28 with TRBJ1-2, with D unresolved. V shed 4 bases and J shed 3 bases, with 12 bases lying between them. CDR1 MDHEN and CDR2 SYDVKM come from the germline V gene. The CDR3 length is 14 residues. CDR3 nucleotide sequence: TGTGCCAGCAGTTCCCCCCACGGCGACTATGGCTACACCTTC. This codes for CASSSPHGDYGYTF.

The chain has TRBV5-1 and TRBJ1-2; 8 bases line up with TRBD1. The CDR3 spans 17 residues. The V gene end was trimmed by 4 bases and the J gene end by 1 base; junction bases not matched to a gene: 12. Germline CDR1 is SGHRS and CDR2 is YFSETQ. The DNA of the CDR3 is TGCGCCAGCAGCCCATCAGGACAGGGCGGGGGTAACTATGGCTACACCTTC. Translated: CASSPSGQGGGNYGYTF.

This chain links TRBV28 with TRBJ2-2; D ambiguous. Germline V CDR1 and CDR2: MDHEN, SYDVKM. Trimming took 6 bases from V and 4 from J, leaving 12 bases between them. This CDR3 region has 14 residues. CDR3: CASRPRLLTGELFF. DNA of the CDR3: TGTGCCAGCAGACCGAGACTGCTCACCGGGGAGCTGTTTTTT. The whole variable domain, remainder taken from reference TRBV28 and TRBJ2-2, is DVKVTQSSRYLVKRTGEKVFLECVQDMDHENMFWYRQDPGLGLRLIYFSYDVKMKEKGDIPEGYSVSREKKERFSLILESASTNQTSMYLCASRPRLLTGELFFGEGSRLTVL.

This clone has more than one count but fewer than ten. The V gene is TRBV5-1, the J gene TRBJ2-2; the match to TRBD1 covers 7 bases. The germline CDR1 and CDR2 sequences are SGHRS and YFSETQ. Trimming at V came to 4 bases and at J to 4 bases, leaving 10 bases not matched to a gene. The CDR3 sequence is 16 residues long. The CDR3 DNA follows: TGCGCCAGCAGCCGCATTACAGGGGTTTCCACCGGGGAGCTGTTTTTT. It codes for CASSRITGVSTGELFF.

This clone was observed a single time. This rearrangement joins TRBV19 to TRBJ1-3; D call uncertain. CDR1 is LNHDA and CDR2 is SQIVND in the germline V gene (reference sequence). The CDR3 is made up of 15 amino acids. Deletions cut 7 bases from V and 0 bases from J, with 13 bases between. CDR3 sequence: CASIPRPYSGNTIYF. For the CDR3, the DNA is TGTGCCAGTATCCCCCGGCCCTACTCTGGAAACACCATATATTTT.

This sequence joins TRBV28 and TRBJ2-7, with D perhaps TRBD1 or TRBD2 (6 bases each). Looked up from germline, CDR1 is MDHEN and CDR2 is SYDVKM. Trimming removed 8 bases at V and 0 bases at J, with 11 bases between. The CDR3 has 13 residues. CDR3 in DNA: TGTGCCAGCGGTCGGGGGCACTCCTACGAGCAGTACTTC. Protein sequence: CASGRGHSYEQYF.

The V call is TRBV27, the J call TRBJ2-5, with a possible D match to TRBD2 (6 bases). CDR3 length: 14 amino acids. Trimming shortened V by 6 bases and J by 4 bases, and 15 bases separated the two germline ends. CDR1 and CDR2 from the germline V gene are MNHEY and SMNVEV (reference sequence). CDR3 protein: CASRKDYRTETQYF. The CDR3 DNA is TGTGCCAGCAGAAAGGACTATCGCACAGAGACCCAGTACTTC.

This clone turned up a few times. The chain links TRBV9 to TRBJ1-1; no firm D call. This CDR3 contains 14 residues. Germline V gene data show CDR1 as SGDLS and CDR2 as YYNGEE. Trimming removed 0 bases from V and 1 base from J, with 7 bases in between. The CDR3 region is CASSVAYRNTEAFF. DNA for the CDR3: TGTGCCAGCAGCGTAGCTTACAGGAACACTGAAGCTTTCTTT.

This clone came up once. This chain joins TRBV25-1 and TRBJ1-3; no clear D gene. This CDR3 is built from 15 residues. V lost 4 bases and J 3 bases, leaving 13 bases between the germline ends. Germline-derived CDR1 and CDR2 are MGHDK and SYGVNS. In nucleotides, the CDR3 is TGTGCCAGCAGTGGAGCAGGAGGGAGTGGAAACACCATATATTTT. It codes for CASSGAGGSGNTIYF.

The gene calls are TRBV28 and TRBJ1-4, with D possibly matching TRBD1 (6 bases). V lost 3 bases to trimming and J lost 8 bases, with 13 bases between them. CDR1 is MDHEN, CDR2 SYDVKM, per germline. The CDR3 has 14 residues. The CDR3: CASSFQGLVEKLFF. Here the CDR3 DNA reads TGTGCCAGCAGTTTCCAGGGGCTGGTCGAAAAACTGTTTTTT.

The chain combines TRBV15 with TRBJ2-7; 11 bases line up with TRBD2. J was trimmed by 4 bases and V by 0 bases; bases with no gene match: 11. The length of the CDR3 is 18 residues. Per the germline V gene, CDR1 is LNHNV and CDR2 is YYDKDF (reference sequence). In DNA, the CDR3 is TGTGCCACCAGCAGAGATCCCGCTACTAGCGGGGGAGTTTACGAGCAGTACTTC. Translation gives CATSRDPATSGGVYEQYF.

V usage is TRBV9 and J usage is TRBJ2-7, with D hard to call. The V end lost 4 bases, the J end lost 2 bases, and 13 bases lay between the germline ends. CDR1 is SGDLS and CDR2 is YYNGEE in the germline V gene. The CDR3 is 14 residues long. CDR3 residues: CASSPSRVPYEQYF. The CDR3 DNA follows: TGTGCCAGCAGCCCAAGCCGGGTCCCCTACGAGCAGTACTTC.

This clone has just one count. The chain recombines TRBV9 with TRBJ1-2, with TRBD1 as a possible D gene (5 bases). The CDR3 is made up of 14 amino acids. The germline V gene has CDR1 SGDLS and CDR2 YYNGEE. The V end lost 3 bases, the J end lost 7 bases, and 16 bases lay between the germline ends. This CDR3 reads CASSALLGAGGYTF. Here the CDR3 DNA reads TGTGCCAGCAGCGCCTTGCTAGGGGCGGGTGGCTACACCTTC.

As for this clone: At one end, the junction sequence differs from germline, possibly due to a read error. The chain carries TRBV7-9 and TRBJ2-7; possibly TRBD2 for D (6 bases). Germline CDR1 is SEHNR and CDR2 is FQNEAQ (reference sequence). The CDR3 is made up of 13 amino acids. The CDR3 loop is CASSSPNLRDWRF. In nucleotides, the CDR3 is TGTGCCAGCAGCTCTCCGAATTTACGGGACTGGCGGTTC. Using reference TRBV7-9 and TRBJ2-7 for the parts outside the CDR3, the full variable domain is DTGVSQNPRHKITKRGQNVTFRCDPISEHNRLYWYRQTLGQGPEFLTYFQNEAQLEKSRLLSDRFSAERPKGSFSTLEIQRTEQGDSAMYLCASSSPNLRDWRFGPGTRLTVT.

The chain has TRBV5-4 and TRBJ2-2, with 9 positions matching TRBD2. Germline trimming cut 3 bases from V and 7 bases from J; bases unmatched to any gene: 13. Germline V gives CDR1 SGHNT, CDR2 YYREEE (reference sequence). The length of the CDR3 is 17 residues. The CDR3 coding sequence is TGTGCCAGCAGCTCTGGAGGGCAGCTAGCGGGGTTCGGGGAGCTGTTTTTT. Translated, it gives CASSSGGQLAGFGELFF.

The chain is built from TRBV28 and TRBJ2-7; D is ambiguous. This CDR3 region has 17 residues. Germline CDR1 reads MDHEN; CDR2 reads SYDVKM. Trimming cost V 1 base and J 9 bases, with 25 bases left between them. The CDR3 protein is CASSLLFGVGNPTWQYF. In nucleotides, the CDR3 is TGTGCCAGCAGTTTATTGTTCGGAGTTGGGAACCCTACGTGGCAGTACTTC.

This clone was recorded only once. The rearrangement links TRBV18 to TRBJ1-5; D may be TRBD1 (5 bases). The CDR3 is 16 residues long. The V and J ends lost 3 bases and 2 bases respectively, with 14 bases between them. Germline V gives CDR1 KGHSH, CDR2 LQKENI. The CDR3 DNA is TGTGCCAGCTCACCGGGGGAGGGCGGGCGCAATCAGCCCCAGCATTTT. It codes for CASSPGEGGRNQPQHF.

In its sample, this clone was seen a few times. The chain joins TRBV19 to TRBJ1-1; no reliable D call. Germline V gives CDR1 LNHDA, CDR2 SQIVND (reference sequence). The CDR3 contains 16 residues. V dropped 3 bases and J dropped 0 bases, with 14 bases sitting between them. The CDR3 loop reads CASSISGLTLNTEAFF. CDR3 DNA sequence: TGTGCCAGTAGTATTAGCGGCCTCACACTGAACACTGAAGCTTTCTTT.

Here the CDR3 DNA reads TGTGCCAGCAGATCAACGACAGGCAGCGCCTACGAGCAGTACTTC. Translation: CASRSTTGSAYEQYF. The chain recombines TRBV6-5 with TRBJ2-7; D possibly corresponds to TRBD1 (6 bases). Per germline, CDR1 MNHEY and CDR2 SVGAGI. The CDR3 contains 15 residues. Deletions cut 6 bases from V and 2 bases from J, with 17 bases between.

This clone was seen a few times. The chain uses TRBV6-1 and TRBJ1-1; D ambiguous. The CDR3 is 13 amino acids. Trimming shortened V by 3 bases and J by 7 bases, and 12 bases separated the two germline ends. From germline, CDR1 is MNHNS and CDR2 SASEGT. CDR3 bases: TGTGCCAGCAGTGACCCCGGACGCATTGAAGCTTTCTTT. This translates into CASSDPGRIEAFF.

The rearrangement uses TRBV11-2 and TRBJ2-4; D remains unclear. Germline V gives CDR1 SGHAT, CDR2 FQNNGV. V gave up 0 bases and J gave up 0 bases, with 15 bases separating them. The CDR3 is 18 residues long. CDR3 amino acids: CASSLDLRTSLAKNIQYF. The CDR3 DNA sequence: TGTGCCAGCAGCTTAGACCTGAGGACCTCTCTAGCCAAAAACATTCAGTACTTC.

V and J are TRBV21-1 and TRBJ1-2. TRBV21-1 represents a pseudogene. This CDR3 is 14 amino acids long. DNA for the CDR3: TGTGCCAGCACCATACAGACCGACTCTCATGGCTACACCTTC. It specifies CASTIQTDSHGYTF.

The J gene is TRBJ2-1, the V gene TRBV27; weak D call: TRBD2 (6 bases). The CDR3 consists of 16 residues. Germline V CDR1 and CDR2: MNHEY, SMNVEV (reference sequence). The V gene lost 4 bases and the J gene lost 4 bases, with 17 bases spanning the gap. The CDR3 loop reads CASSYTASARYNEQFF. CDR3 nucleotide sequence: TGTGCCAGCAGTTACACTGCTAGCGCCAGGTACAATGAGCAGTTCTTC.

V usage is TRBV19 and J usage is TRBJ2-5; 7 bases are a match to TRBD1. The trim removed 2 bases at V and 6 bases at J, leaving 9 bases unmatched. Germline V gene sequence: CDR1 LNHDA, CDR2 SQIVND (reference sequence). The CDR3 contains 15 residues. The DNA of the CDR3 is TGTGCCAGTAGTATACAGGGGGAAACCGCGAAGACCCAGTACTTC. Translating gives CASSIQGETAKTQYF.

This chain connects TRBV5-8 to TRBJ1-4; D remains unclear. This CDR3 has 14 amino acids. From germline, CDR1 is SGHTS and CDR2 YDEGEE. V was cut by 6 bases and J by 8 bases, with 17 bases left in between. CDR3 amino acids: CASNLRWGSEKLFF. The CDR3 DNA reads TGTGCCAGCAACCTAAGGTGGGGAAGCGAAAAACTGTTTTTT.